Each of the 18 T cell receptor beta chains below was sequenced from the same sample in a study of siplizumab effects on memory and regulatory T cells. The repertoire was sequenced with immunoSEQ multiplex PCR; TCRdb's copy has only in-frame clones and lacks some. Of about 100,000 clones listed, around 90% are singletons. The sequenced sample consisted of non-Treg CD4+ T cells sorted from blood. The receptor set was obtained from a human donor in good health.

J is TRBJ2-5 and V is TRBV18; tentatively, D is TRBD2 (6 bases). Trimming cost V 1 base and J 4 bases, with 13 bases left between them. CDR1 KGHSH and CDR2 LQKENI come from the germline V gene. The CDR3 has 15 residues. CDR3 nucleotide sequence: TGTGCCAGCTCACCACGGAAAGGGGAGGCAGAGACCCAGTACTTC. This encodes CASSPRKGEAETQYF.

The V call is TRBV6-5, the J call TRBJ2-7; D unresolved. The V end lost 6 bases, the J end lost 7 bases, and 16 bases lay between the germline ends. The CDR3 is 13 amino acids. CDR1 and CDR2 from the germline V gene are MNHEY and SVGAGI. The CDR3 bases are TGTGCCAGCAGAGGTGGTTGGGTGGGAGAGCAGTACTTC. Translating it yields CASRGGWVGEQYF.

This sequence joins TRBV10-3 and TRBJ2-7; 9 bases are a match to TRBD2. The CDR3 has 13 amino acids. Trimming cost V 9 bases and J 6 bases; bases outside gene matches: 9. Per germline, CDR1 ENHRY and CDR2 SYGVKD. CDR3 DNA: TGTGCCATAACCAAAGGGACTAGCTCCGAGCAGTACTTC. This gives the protein CAITKGTSSEQYF.

CDR3 in amino acids: CSASGEYEQYF. In nucleotides, the CDR3 is TGCAGTGCTAGCGGGGAGTACGAGCAGTACTTC. The chain carries TRBV20-1 and TRBJ2-7; tentative D call: TRBD2 (5 bases). Per germline, CDR1 DFQATT and CDR2 SNEGSKA (reference sequence). This CDR3 contains 11 residues. Deletions cut 3 bases from V and 4 bases from J, with 7 bases between.

V usage is TRBV2 and J usage is TRBJ2-1, with 9 bases identical to TRBD1. CDR1 is SNHLY and CDR2 is FYNNEI in the germline V gene. The CDR3 extends over 16 amino acids. The trim removed 3 bases at V and 7 bases at J, leaving 10 bases unmatched. The CDR3 protein is CASSDEGGTGKNEQFF. DNA for the CDR3: TGTGCCAGCAGTGACGAGGGGGGGACAGGGAAAAATGAGCAGTTCTTC.

The chain employs TRBV4-1 and TRBJ2-3, with TRBD2 matching over 11 bases. The CDR3 totals 19 residues. CDR1 is MGHRA, CDR2 YSYEKL, per germline. J was trimmed by 4 bases and V by 2 bases; bases with no gene match: 14. The CDR3 DNA follows: TGCGCCAGCAGCCAAACGTTAGCGGGAGGGCCGACGGTCCCAGATACGCAGTATTTT. Its translation is CASSQTLAGGPTVPDTQYF.

V gene TRBV7-9 combines with J gene TRBJ2-2, with a possible D match to TRBD1 (6 bases). V was pared by 8 bases and J by 1 base, with 11 bases between. The CDR3 is made up of 14 amino acids. Germline V gives CDR1 SEHNR, CDR2 FQNEAQ (reference sequence). CDR3 sequence (DNA): TGTGCCAGCCGCACGACAGGGAACACCGGGGAGCTGTTTTTT. It encodes CASRTTGNTGELFF.

The V and J genes are TRBV5-4 and TRBJ1-2, with no clear D. The CDR3 loop spans 16 amino acids. Germline values: CDR1 SGHNT, CDR2 YYREEE (reference sequence). Deletions cut 0 bases from V and 0 bases from J, with 12 bases between. CDR3 sequence: CASSLGAGPANYGYTF. In DNA form, the CDR3 reads TGTGCCAGCAGCTTGGGCGCTGGGCCGGCTAACTATGGCTACACCTTC.

This clone was seen a single time. In nucleotides, the CDR3 is TGTGCCAGCAGTAAACCGGTCGACAGGGGTCACGAGCAGTACTTC. Its protein product is CASSKPVDRGHEQYF. The chain couples TRBV28 to TRBJ2-7; 8 bases are shared with TRBD1. V was pared by 5 bases and J by 5 bases, with 11 bases of the junction left unmatched. Germline V lookup: CDR1 MDHEN, CDR2 SYDVKM. The length of the CDR3 is 15 residues.

The V call is TRBV7-2, the J call TRBJ2-3, with TRBD2 matching 8 bases. Losses at the gene ends were 3 bases for V and 6 bases for J; bases not matched to a gene: 14. Germline CDR1 is SGHTA and CDR2 is FQGNSA. The length of the CDR3 is 17 residues. CDR3 sequence reads: CASSFLQGQRESDTQYF. Written as DNA, the CDR3 is TGTGCCAGCAGCTTTCTACAGGGCCAGCGGGAGTCGGATACGCAGTATTTT.

This chain uses TRBV18 with TRBJ1-1; 7 bases fit TRBD1. CDR1 KGHSH and CDR2 LQKENI come from the germline V gene. There are 12 residues in the CDR3. V lost 6 bases to trimming and J lost 4 bases; unmatched junction nucleotides: 2. CDR3 nucleotides: TGTGCCAGCTCCTACAGGGGCACTGAAGCTTTCTTT. This sequence encodes CASSYRGTEAFF.

The genes are TRBV19 and TRBJ2-7; 10 bases align to TRBD2. CDR1 is LNHDA and CDR2 is SQIVND in the germline V gene (reference sequence). The CDR3 runs to 16 residues. Trimming took 4 bases from V and 2 from J; bases not matched to a gene: 8. The CDR3 DNA is TGTGCCAGTAGTAGATTAGCGGGAGGCCTGACCTACGAGCAGTACTTC. This sequence encodes CASSRLAGGLTYEQYF.

This clone appeared a single time. This chain uses TRBV19 with TRBJ1-1; no definite D call. Per the germline V gene, CDR1 is LNHDA and CDR2 is SQIVND (reference sequence). The ends were cut back, 4 bases at V and 5 bases at J, with 14 bases in the middle. The CDR3 contains 14 residues. The CDR3 protein is CASSKREVSTEAFF. In nucleotides, the CDR3 is TGTGCCAGTAGTAAAAGGGAGGTGAGTACTGAAGCTTTCTTT.

CDR3 nucleotide sequence: TGTGCCAGCAGCAAAGGACTAGCGGGGCAAGAGACCCAGTACTTC. This translates into CASSKGLAGQETQYF. V gene TRBV5-4 combines with J gene TRBJ2-5, with TRBD2 matching over 12 bases. The CDR3 contains 15 residues. The germline gives CDR1 SGHNT, CDR2 YYREEE (reference sequence). Trimming removed 4 bases from V and 2 bases from J; junction bases left unmatched: 3.

The V and J genes are TRBV5-1 and TRBJ1-1; D may be TRBD1 (5 bases). The CDR3 sequence is 14 residues long. CDR1 is SGHRS, CDR2 YFSETQ, per germline. V was clipped by 4 bases and J by 0 bases, with 10 bases between them. CDR3 protein: CASSLGTLNTEAFF. The CDR3 coding sequence is TGCGCCAGCAGCCTAGGGACGTTGAACACTGAAGCTTTCTTT.

The chain links TRBV25-1 to TRBJ1-2; a possible D gene is TRBD1 (5 bases). V dropped 1 base and J dropped 6 bases, with 9 bases sitting between them. Germline values: CDR1 MGHDK, CDR2 SYGVNS. This CDR3 spans 13 amino acids. CDR3 residues: CASSEWRGDGYTF. CDR3 nucleotides: TGTGCCAGCAGTGAATGGCGGGGGGATGGCTACACCTTC.

The sample holds a few counts of this clone. The rearrangement links TRBV2 to TRBJ1-4, with D uncertain. CDR3 length equals 12 residues. Germline CDR1 SNHLY, CDR2 FYNNEI. Trimming shortened V by 6 bases and J by 2 bases, and 4 bases separated the two germline ends. CDR3 sequence: CASRVTNEKLFF. The CDR3 DNA reads as TGTGCCAGCAGGGTCACTAATGAAAAACTGTTTTTT.

In this sample, this clone turned up a few times. The genes are TRBV5-4 and TRBJ2-7; 8 bases fit TRBD1. V dropped 3 bases and J dropped 3; count of bases not matched to a gene: 8. The CDR3 is made up of 15 amino acids. CDR1 and CDR2 (germline): SGHNT, YYREEE (reference sequence). The CDR3 reads CASSSSGGQGYEQYF. DNA of the CDR3: TGTGCCAGCAGCTCCTCAGGGGGCCAAGGCTACGAGCAGTACTTC.